The sample holds a few counts of the clone carrying this TCR beta chain. The V end was cut by 5 bases, the J end by 7 bases, with 15 bases between. The CDR3 contains 14 residues. Germline V gives CDR1 DFQATT, CDR2 SNEGSKA (reference sequence). Amplified regions were TCR beta CDR3 sequences from RNA transcripts. The TCR CDR3 first-round RT-PCR relied on the HTBI primer set. TCRdb re-called the multiplex PCR reads with MiXCR, one entry per CDR3 protein. The sample lists hundreds of thousands of distinct CDR3 sequences, over 35% seen once, with less than 35% in the top ten. This entry is derived from a study of T cells in Graves' hyperthyroidism and ophthalmopathy. Absent ophthalmopathy progression within 18 months defined stable Graves' hyperthyroidism.

This sequence originates from a woman in her 40s with Graves' hyperthyroidism. The V call is TRBV20-1, the J call TRBJ2-6, with D possibly TRBD1 on 6 matching bases. Material: blood. CDR3 DNA: TGCAGTGCTCCAGGGGAACAGAGAGCCAACGTCCTGACTTTC. Encoded protein: CSAPGEQRANVLTF.